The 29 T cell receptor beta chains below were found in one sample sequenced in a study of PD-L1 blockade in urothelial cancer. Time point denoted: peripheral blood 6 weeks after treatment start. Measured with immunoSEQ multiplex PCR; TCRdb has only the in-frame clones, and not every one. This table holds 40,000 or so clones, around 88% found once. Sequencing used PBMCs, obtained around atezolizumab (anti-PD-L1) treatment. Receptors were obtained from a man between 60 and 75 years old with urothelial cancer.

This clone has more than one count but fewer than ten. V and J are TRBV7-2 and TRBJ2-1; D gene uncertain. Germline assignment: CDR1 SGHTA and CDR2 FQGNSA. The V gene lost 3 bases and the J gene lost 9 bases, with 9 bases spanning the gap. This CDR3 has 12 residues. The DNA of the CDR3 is TGTGCCAGCAGCTTGGTTAGTACTGAGCAGTTCTTC. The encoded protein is CASSLVSTEQFF.

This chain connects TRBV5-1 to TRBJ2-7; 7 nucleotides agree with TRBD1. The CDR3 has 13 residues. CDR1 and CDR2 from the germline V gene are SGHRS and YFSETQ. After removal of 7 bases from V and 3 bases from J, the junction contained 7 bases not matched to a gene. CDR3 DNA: TGCGCCAGCCGCACACAGGGGCACTACGAGCAGTACTTC. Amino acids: CASRTQGHYEQYF.

The CDR3 sequence: CASSITPNTIYF. The DNA for the CDR3 is TGTGCCAGTAGTATAACTCCAAACACCATATATTTT. V usage is TRBV19 and J usage is TRBJ1-3; D is uncertain. CDR1 LNHDA and CDR2 SQIVND come from the germline V gene (reference sequence). With 2 bases removed from V and 6 bases from J, the gap between germline ends came to 5 bases. This CDR3 is 12 amino acids long.

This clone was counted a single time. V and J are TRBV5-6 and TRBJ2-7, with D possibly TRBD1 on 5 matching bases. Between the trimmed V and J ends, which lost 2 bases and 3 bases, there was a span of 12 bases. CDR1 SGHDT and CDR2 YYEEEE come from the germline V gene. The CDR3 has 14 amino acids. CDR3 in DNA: TGTGCCAGCAGCTTCTCCTACAGGAGCTACGAGCAGTACTTC. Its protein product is CASSFSYRSYEQYF.

CDR3 sequence: CASYRDTDTQYF. The CDR3 DNA sequence: TGTGCCAGCTACAGGGACACAGATACGCAGTATTTT. The chain uses TRBV5-4 and TRBJ2-3, with D perhaps matching TRBD1 (6 bases). The germline V gene encodes CDR1 SGHNT and CDR2 YYREEE (reference sequence). V lost 7 bases, J lost 2 bases, and 8 bases lay in between. The CDR3 has 12 residues.

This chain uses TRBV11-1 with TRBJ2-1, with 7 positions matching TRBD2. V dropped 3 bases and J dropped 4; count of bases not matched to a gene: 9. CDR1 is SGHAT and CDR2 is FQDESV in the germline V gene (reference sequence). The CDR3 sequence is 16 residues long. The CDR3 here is CASSLSGIITYNEQFF. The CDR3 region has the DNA TGTGCCAGCAGCTTGAGCGGGATAATCACTTACAATGAGCAGTTCTTC.

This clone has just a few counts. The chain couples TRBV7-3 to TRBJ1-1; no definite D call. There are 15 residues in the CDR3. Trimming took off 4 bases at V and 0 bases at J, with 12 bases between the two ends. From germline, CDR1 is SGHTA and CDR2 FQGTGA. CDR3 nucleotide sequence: TGTGCCAGCAGCTCAAATGGAGGATTGAACACTGAAGCTTTCTTT. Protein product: CASSSNGGLNTEAFF. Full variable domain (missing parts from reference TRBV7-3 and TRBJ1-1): GAGVSQTPSNKVTEKGKYVELRCDPISGHTALYWYRQSLGQGPEFLIYFQGTGAADDSGLPNDRFFAVRPEGSVSTLKIQRTERGDSAVYLCASSSNGGLNTEAFFGQGTRLTVV.

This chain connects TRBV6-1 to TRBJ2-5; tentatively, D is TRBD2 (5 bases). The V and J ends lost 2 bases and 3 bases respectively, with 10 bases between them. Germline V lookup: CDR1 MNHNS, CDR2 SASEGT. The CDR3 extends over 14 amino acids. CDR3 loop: CASSEWFGEETQYF. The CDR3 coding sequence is TGTGCCAGCAGTGAATGGTTCGGGGAAGAGACCCAGTACTTC.

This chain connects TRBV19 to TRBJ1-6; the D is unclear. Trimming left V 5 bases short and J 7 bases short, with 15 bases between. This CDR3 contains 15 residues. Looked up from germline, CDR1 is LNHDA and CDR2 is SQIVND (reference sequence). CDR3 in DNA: TGTGCCAGTAGTCGTACCGAAATCGAGAATTCACCCCTCCACTTT. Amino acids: CASSRTEIENSPLHF.

As DNA, the CDR3 is TGTGCCAGCAAGGGGCAGGCAGCTAACTATGGCTACACCTTC. Translation gives CASKGQAANYGYTF. The chain uses TRBV6-1 and TRBJ1-2; a possible D gene is TRBD1 (5 bases). V lost 7 bases to trimming and J lost 0 bases, with 12 bases between them. The CDR3 totals 14 residues. CDR1 is MNHNS, CDR2 SASEGT, per germline.

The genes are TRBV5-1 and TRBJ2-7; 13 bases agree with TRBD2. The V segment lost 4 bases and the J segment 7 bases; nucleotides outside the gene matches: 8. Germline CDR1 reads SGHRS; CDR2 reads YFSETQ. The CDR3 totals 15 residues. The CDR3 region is CASSSGLAGVQEQYF. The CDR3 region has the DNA TGCGCCAGCAGCAGCGGACTAGCGGGAGTCCAGGAGCAGTACTTC.

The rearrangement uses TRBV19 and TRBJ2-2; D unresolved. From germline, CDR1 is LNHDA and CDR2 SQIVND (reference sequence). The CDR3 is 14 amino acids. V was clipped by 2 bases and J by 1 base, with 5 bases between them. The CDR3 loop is CASSISKNTGELFF. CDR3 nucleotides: TGTGCCAGTAGTATATCAAAGAACACCGGGGAGCTGTTTTTT.

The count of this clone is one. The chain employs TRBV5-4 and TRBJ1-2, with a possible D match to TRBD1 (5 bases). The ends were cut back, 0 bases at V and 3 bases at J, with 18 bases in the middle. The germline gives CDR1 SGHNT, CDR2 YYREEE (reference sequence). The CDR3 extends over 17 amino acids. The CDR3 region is CASSLGGARRVDYGYTF. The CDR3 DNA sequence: TGTGCCAGCAGCTTGGGGGGCGCCCGTAGGGTAGACTATGGCTACACCTTC. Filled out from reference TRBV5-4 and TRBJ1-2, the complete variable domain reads ETGVTQSPTHLIKTRGQQVTLRCSSQSGHNTVSWYQQALGQGPQFIFQYYREEENGRGNFPPRFSGLQFPNYSSELNVNALELDDSALYLCASSLGGARRVDYGYTFGSGTRLTVV.

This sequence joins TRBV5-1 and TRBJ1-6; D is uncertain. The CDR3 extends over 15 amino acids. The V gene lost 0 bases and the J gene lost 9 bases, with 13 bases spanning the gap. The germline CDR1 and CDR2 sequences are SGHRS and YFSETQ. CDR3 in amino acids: CASSLVGGRGSPLHF. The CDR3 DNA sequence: TGCGCCAGCAGCTTGGTAGGAGGTCGCGGTTCACCCCTCCACTTT.

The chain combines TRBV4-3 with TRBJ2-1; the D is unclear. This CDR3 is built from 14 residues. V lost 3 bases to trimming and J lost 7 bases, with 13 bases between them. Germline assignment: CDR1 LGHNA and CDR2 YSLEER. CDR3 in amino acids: CASSHERSVNEQFF. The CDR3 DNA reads TGCGCCAGCAGCCATGAGAGGAGTGTTAATGAGCAGTTCTTC.

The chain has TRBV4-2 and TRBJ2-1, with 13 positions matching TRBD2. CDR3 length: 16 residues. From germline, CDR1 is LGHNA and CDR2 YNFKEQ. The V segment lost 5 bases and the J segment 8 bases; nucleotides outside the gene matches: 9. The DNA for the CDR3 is TGTGCCAGCAGCGGCTTACTAGCGGGAGGGGTCGATGAGCAGTTCTTC. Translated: CASSGLLAGGVDEQFF.

CDR3 DNA: TGTGCTAGTGCCTTGGGGGCCGGGACAGGGGGGAATCAGCCCCAGCATTTT. Residues: CASALGAGTGGNQPQHF. This chain joins TRBV12-5 and TRBJ1-5; 11 bases align to TRBD1. Germline values: CDR1 LGHNT, CDR2 FRNRAP. The J segment lost 4 bases and the V segment lost 7 bases, leaving 12 bases of the junction unmatched. CDR3 length: 17 residues.

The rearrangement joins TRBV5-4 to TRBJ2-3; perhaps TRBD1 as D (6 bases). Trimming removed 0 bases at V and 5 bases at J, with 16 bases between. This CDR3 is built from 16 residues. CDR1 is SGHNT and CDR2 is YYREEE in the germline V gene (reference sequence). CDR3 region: CASSLDGRGPGDTQYF. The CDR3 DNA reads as TGTGCCAGCAGCTTGGATGGCAGGGGTCCAGGAGATACGCAGTATTTT.

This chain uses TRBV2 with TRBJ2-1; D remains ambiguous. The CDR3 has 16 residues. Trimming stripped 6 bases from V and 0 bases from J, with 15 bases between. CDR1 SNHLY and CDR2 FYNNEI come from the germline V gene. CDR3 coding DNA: TGTGCCAGCAGCGCCGAACGGAGAAACTCCTACAATGAGCAGTTCTTC. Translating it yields CASSAERRNSYNEQFF.

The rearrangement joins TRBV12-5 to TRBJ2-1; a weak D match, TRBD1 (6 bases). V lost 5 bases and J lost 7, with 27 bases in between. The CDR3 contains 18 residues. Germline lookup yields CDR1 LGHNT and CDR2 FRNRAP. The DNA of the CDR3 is TGTGCTAGTGGTCCCCCGACAGGACAAGCGGCATTCTGGAATGAGCAGTTCTTC. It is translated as CASGPPTGQAAFWNEQFF.

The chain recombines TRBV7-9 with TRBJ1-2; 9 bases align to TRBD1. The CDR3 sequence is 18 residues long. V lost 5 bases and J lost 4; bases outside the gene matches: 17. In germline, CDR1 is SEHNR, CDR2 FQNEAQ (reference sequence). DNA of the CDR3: TGTGCCAGCAGCCCCCCGCGGGACAGGGTTGGGGACCTCTATGGCTACACCTTC. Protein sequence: CASSPPRDRVGDLYGYTF.

In nucleotides, the CDR3 is TGCGCCAGCAGCCAAGATCGGGGGGAGACCCAGTACTTC. Protein product: CASSQDRGETQYF. The gene calls are TRBV4-3 and TRBJ2-5; a possible D gene is TRBD2 (6 bases). V was clipped by 0 bases and J by 5 bases, with 7 bases between them. CDR3 length: 13 residues. The germline CDR1 and CDR2 sequences are LGHNA and YSLEER.

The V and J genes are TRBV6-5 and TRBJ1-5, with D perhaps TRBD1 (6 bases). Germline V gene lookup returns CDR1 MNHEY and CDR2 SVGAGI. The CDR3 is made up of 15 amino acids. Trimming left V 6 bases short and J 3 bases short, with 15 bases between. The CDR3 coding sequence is TGTGCCAGCAGAGGGGGAAGCCGAAACAATCAGCCCCAGCATTTT. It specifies CASRGGSRNNQPQHF.

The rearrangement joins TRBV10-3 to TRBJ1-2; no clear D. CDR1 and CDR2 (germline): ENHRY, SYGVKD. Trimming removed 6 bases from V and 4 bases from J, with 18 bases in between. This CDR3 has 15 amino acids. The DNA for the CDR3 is TGTGCCATCAGGCTGTCCTTAAGCTTTGGCTATGGCTACACCTTC. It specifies CAIRLSLSFGYGYTF.

CDR3 coding DNA: TGTGCCAGCTCACCTAGGACAGGGCACAGCACCGGGGAGCTGTTTTTT. Its protein is CASSPRTGHSTGELFF. V gene TRBV18 combines with J gene TRBJ2-2; the match to TRBD1 covers 8 bases. This CDR3 is built from 16 residues. Germline assignment: CDR1 KGHSH and CDR2 LQKENI. J was trimmed by 4 bases and V by 3 bases; bases with no gene match: 7.

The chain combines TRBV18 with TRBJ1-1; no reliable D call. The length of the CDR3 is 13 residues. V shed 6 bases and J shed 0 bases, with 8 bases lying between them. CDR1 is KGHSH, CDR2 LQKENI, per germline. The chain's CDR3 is CASSPIMNTEAFF. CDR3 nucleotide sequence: TGTGCCAGCTCTCCAATCATGAACACTGAAGCTTTCTTT.

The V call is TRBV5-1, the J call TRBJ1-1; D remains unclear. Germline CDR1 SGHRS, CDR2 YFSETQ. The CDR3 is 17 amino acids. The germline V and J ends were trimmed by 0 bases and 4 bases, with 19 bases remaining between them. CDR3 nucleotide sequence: TGCGCCAGCAGCTTGGGGAGAGCGGGTTGGCAGTCCACTGAAGCTTTCTTT. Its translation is CASSLGRAGWQSTEAFF. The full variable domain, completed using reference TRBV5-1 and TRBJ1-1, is KAGVTQTPRYLIKTRGQQVTLSCSPISGHRSVSWYQQTPGQGLQFLFEYFSETQRNKGNFPGRFSGRQFSNSRSEMNVSTLELGDSALYLCASSLGRAGWQSTEAFFGQGTRLTVV.

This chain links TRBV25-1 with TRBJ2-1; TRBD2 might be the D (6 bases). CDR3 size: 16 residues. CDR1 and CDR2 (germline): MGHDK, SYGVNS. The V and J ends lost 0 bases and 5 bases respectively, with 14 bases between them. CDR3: CASSEYGGGTDNEQFF. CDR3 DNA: TGTGCCAGCAGTGAATATGGGGGAGGAACGGACAATGAGCAGTTCTTC.

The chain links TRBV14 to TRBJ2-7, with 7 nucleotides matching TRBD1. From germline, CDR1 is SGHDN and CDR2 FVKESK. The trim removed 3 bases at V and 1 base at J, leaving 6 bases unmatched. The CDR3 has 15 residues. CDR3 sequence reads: CASSQGNRGSYEQYF. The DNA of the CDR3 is TGTGCCAGCAGCCAGGGAAACAGGGGATCCTACGAGCAGTACTTC.